The next 27 T cell receptor beta chains were all read from a single sample in a study of OX40 agonist ivuxolimab in advanced cancers. Assay: immunoSEQ multiplex PCR; the TCRdb copy retains only in-frame clones and omits some. This sample yields 65,000 to 85,000 clones, of which more than 70% are seen a single time; roughly 0.2% belongs to the top ten. This material consisted of CD4+ or CD8+ T cells sorted from blood, taken in a trial of the OX40 agonist ivuxolimab. The receptor set was obtained from an adult with an advanced solid tumor such as melanoma, head and neck, liver or kidney cancer.

The rearrangement joins TRBV10-2 to TRBJ1-1; perhaps TRBD1 as D (6 bases). Between the trimmed V and J ends, which lost 6 bases and 0 bases, there was a span of 11 bases. Germline CDR1 reads WSHSY; CDR2 reads SAAADI. The CDR3 is 14 amino acids. The CDR3 is CASRKDRLNTEAFF. The CDR3 DNA follows: TGCGCCAGCAGAAAGGACAGACTGAACACTGAAGCTTTCTTT.

The rearrangement uses TRBV5-1 and TRBJ2-1; D unclear. V dropped 0 bases and J dropped 2 bases, with 3 bases sitting between them. The germline V gene has CDR1 SGHRS and CDR2 YFSETQ. The CDR3 has 13 amino acids. CDR3 region: CASSLAPYNEQFF. The CDR3 DNA is TGCGCCAGCAGCTTGGCCCCCTACAATGAGCAGTTCTTC.

The chain recombines TRBV2 with TRBJ2-7, with TRBD1 identical over 11 bases. The germline V gene has CDR1 SNHLY and CDR2 FYNNEI. V lost 6 bases and J lost 3; bases outside the gene matches: 4. CDR3 length: 14 amino acids. CDR3 loop: CASSTGTGGYEQYF. CDR3 DNA: TGTGCCAGCAGCACCGGGACAGGGGGCTACGAGCAGTACTTC.

In regard to this clone: This specimen includes other DNA sequences encoding the same CDR3. The chain couples TRBV15 to TRBJ1-3; D call uncertain. Looked up from germline, CDR1 is LNHNV and CDR2 is YYDKDF (reference sequence). CDR3 length: 16 residues. Trimming removed 1 base at V and 0 bases at J, with 10 bases between. As DNA, the CDR3 is TGTGCCACCAGCAGAGGCGGGCGCAGCTCTGGAAACACCATATATTTT. This sequence encodes CATSRGGRSSGNTIYF.

The CDR3, as DNA: TGTGCCAGCAGCTTGGACGGACGTAGCAATCAGCCCCAGCATTTT. It is translated as CASSLDGRSNQPQHF. The chain employs TRBV5-4 and TRBJ1-5; D is unresolved. The CDR3 covers 15 residues. V was pared by 0 bases and J by 0 bases, with 7 bases between. Germline CDR1 and CDR2: SGHNT and YYREEE (reference sequence).

V is TRBV10-1 and J is TRBJ1-3; D gene unclear. CDR1 is WNHNN and CDR2 is SYGVQD in the germline V gene (reference sequence). The CDR3 covers 14 residues. Trimming removed 2 bases at V and 0 bases at J, with 5 bases between. The CDR3 DNA follows: TGCGCCAGCAGTGAGACCACCTCTGGAAACACCATATATTTT. Amino acids: CASSETTSGNTIYF.

The chain joins TRBV9 to TRBJ2-1; 7 positions match TRBD2. Trimming cost V 4 bases and J 4 bases; bases outside gene matches: 8. The CDR3 extends over 15 amino acids. Germline V lookup: CDR1 SGDLS, CDR2 YYNGEE. The CDR3 DNA reads TGTGCCAGCAGCTTTCGTCGCGGGGGTTACAATGAGCAGTTCTTC. The encoded protein is CASSFRRGGYNEQFF.

The chain joins TRBV28 to TRBJ2-1, with a possible D match to TRBD1 (5 bases). Germline CDR1 reads MDHEN; CDR2 reads SYDVKM. V was clipped by 6 bases and J by 6 bases, with 21 bases between them. The CDR3 sequence is 16 residues long. The CDR3 loop is CASSLVQGFLSNEQFF. CDR3 DNA sequence: TGTGCCAGCAGCCTCGTTCAGGGTTTTCTTTCCAATGAGCAGTTCTTC.

A few counts support this clone. Written as DNA, the CDR3 is TGTGCCAGCAGCCAAGACAGGGGGAATTCACCCCTCCACTTT. Encoded protein: CASSQDRGNSPLHF. The chain couples TRBV27 to TRBJ1-6, with 9 bases identical to TRBD1. Germline V lookup: CDR1 MNHEY, CDR2 SMNVEV (reference sequence). The CDR3 extends over 14 amino acids. Unmatched junction bases numbered 4, after V lost 6 bases and J lost 7 bases.

This rearrangement joins TRBV5-1 to TRBJ1-4; 8 bases fit TRBD1. CDR1 is SGHRS, CDR2 YFSETQ, per germline. This CDR3 has 15 amino acids. Trimming removed 3 bases from V and 4 bases from J; junction bases left unmatched: 5. The CDR3 loop reads CASSSTGGINEKLFF. CDR3 bases: TGCGCCAGCAGCTCCACAGGGGGGATTAATGAAAAACTGTTTTTT.

The chain recombines TRBV25-1 with TRBJ2-7, with D uncertain. Trimming left V 4 bases short and J 3 bases short, with 13 bases between. CDR1 and CDR2 (germline): MGHDK, SYGVNS. This CDR3 has 14 residues. DNA of the CDR3: TGTGCCAGCAGTGTTGACCCCCCCAACTACGAGCAGTACTTC. Translation gives CASSVDPPNYEQYF.

This clone appeared a few times. This chain joins TRBV11-2 and TRBJ2-3; 9 bases are a match to TRBD2. Germline V lookup: CDR1 SGHAT, CDR2 FQNNGV. The junction had 9 bases not matched to a gene; V was cut back by 6 bases and J by 5 bases. CDR3 size: 15 residues. The CDR3 reads CASSRLAASLDTQYF. For the CDR3, the DNA is TGTGCCAGCAGTCGACTAGCGGCTAGTTTAGATACGCAGTATTTT.

V gene TRBV5-5 combines with J gene TRBJ2-7; D unclear. Trimming pared 3 bases from V and 0 bases from J, leaving 10 bases between. The V gene's germline CDR1 is SGHKS and CDR2 YYEKEE (reference sequence). This CDR3 comprises 14 residues. The CDR3 DNA sequence: TGTGCCAGCAGCTCCGGGCCCACCTCCTACGAGCAGTACTTC. Protein: CASSSGPTSYEQYF. The whole variable domain, filled in from reference TRBV5-5 and TRBJ2-7, reads DAGVTQSPTHLIKTRGQQVTLRCSPISGHKSVSWYQQVLGQGPQFIFQYYEKEERGRGNFPDRFSARQFPNYSSELNVNALLLGDSALYLCASSSGPTSYEQYFGPGTRLTVT.

The chain recombines TRBV27 with TRBJ2-7, with a tentative D call TRBD2 (6 bases). The CDR3 loop spans 15 amino acids. Trimming removed 3 bases at V and 3 bases at J, with 15 bases between. The germline CDR1 and CDR2 sequences are MNHEY and SMNVEV (reference sequence). CDR3 nucleotides: TGTGCCAGCAGTTTCCTCGGGACCGGGAGCTACGAGCAGTACTTC. Translation: CASSFLGTGSYEQYF.

In regard to this clone: This CDR3 is also generated by other DNA sequences in the sample. The V and J genes are TRBV29-1 and TRBJ2-3; D is possibly TRBD1 (5 bases). The germline V and J ends were trimmed by 3 bases and 1 base, with 5 bases remaining between them. CDR1 SQVTM and CDR2 ANQGSEA come from the germline V gene. CDR3 size: 12 residues. CDR3 region: CSVDRGTDTQYF. The CDR3 region has the DNA TGCAGCGTTGACAGGGGCACAGATACGCAGTATTTT.

The rearrangement joins TRBV6-5 to TRBJ2-5, with TRBD1 as a possible D gene (5 bases). V gave up 7 bases and J gave up 9 bases, with 18 bases separating them. Germline V gene lookup returns CDR1 MNHEY and CDR2 SVGAGI. This CDR3 has 13 amino acids. The DNA of the CDR3 is TGTGCCAGCACCGAAACCCCGGTGGGGCCCCAGTACTTC. Translated: CASTETPVGPQYF.

The chain couples TRBV5-1 to TRBJ2-3; D is possibly TRBD2 (6 bases). The CDR3 is made up of 17 amino acids. Per germline, CDR1 SGHRS and CDR2 YFSETQ. V lost 4 bases to trimming and J lost 1 base, with 19 bases between them. The CDR3 reads CASSAVRDSWGTDTQYF. CDR3 sequence (DNA): TGCGCCAGCAGCGCCGTCCGGGACTCATGGGGCACAGATACGCAGTATTTT.

The V gene is TRBV6-5, the J gene TRBJ1-1; 8 bases match TRBD1. The length of the CDR3 is 15 residues. Losses at the gene ends were 4 bases for V and 4 bases for J; bases not matched to a gene: 8. Germline V gene lookup returns CDR1 MNHEY and CDR2 SVGAGI. CDR3 residues: CASSFHRGRITEAFF. CDR3 DNA sequence: TGTGCCAGCAGTTTCCACAGGGGGAGGATCACTGAAGCTTTCTTT.

The rearrangement uses TRBV7-9 and TRBJ1-1; D is perhaps TRBD1 (5 bases). Trimming removed 5 bases from V and 0 bases from J, with 22 bases in between. Looked up from germline, CDR1 is SEHNR and CDR2 is FQNEAQ (reference sequence). The length of the CDR3 is 18 residues. The CDR3 DNA reads TGTGCCAGCAGCCCGACGGGACCCCGATTTGACATGAACACTGAAGCTTTCTTT. It encodes CASSPTGPRFDMNTEAFF. The variable domain in full, completed from reference TRBV7-9 and TRBJ1-1, reads DTGVSQNPRHKITKRGQNVTFRCDPISEHNRLYWYRQTLGQGPEFLTYFQNEAQLEKSRLLSDRFSAERPKGSFSTLEIQRTEQGDSAMYLCASSPTGPRFDMNTEAFFGQGTRLTVV.

V is TRBV4-1 and J is TRBJ1-4, with TRBD1 identical over 8 bases. V dropped 0 bases and J dropped 8; count of bases not matched to a gene: 8. The CDR3 extends over 16 amino acids. CDR1 and CDR2 from the germline V gene are MGHRA and YSYEKL. The CDR3 coding sequence is TGCGCCAGCAGCCAAGAGGGAGGACAGGGAGGCGAAAAACTGTTTTTT. This encodes CASSQEGGQGGEKLFF.

The rearrangement uses TRBV9 and TRBJ2-5, with TRBD1 matching 7 bases. Germline V gene data show CDR1 as SGDLS and CDR2 as YYNGEE. The CDR3 sequence is 14 residues long. V trimming: 3 bases; J trimming: 1 base; junction bases outside the gene matches: 3. The DNA for the CDR3 is TGTGCCAGCAGCGCGACAGGGATCCAAGAGACCCAGTACTTC. Residues: CASSATGIQETQYF.

The DNA of the CDR3 is TGCAGTGCTGACGTACTCGGGGAGCTGTTTTTT. Its protein product is CSADVLGELFF. The V and J genes are TRBV20-1 and TRBJ2-2; D is unclear. This CDR3 is 11 amino acids long. The germline V and J ends were trimmed by 5 bases and 7 bases, with 8 bases remaining between them. CDR1 and CDR2 from the germline V gene are DFQATT and SNEGSKA (reference sequence).

In its sample, this clone was seen once. The gene calls are TRBV5-5 and TRBJ2-3; D gene ambiguous. CDR3 size: 14 residues. In germline, CDR1 is SGHKS, CDR2 YYEKEE (reference sequence). V dropped 6 bases and J dropped 1 base, with 12 bases sitting between them. The CDR3 here is CASTPAPGTDTQYF. CDR3 in DNA: TGTGCCAGCACCCCGGCCCCGGGCACAGATACGCAGTATTTT.

This sequence joins TRBV7-3 and TRBJ2-1; TRBD2 aligns across 7 bases. Germline CDR1 is SGHTA and CDR2 is FQGTGA. V shed 5 bases and J 7 bases; nucleotides not matched to a gene: 2. This CDR3 spans 12 amino acids. CDR3 sequence: CASSRGLNEQFF. The CDR3 bases are TGTGCCAGCAGCCGGGGACTAAATGAGCAGTTCTTC.

The chain joins TRBV18 to TRBJ1-2; D is ambiguous. The germline V gene has CDR1 KGHSH and CDR2 LQKENI. The V and J ends lost 3 bases and 7 bases respectively, with 9 bases between them. CDR3 length: 12 residues. For the CDR3, the DNA is TGTGCCAGCTCACCTTTGTCGGGTGGCTACACCTTC. Translating it yields CASSPLSGGYTF.

CDR3 nucleotide sequence: TGTGCCAGCAGCTTAGTGAGCGGGAAGGGCTCCTACGAGCAGTACTTC. Protein sequence: CASSLVSGKGSYEQYF. V usage is TRBV7-9 and J usage is TRBJ2-7; 7 nucleotides match TRBD2. With V trimmed by 1 base and J by 0 bases, 6 bases remained unmatched. The CDR3 is 16 residues long. Germline V gene lookup returns CDR1 SEHNR and CDR2 FQNEAQ (reference sequence).

The chain is built from TRBV7-6 and TRBJ2-7; the D gene is possibly TRBD1 (6 bases). Trimming took off 5 bases at V and 0 bases at J, with 20 bases between the two ends. Germline V gives CDR1 SGHVS, CDR2 FNYEAQ. The CDR3 contains 17 residues. CDR3 residues: CASSKITGTRFSYEQYF. CDR3 DNA: TGTGCCAGCAGCAAAATTACCGGGACAAGATTCTCCTACGAGCAGTACTTC.